The 11 T cell receptor beta chains given below trace back to one sample, sequenced in a study of shared clonotypes between healthy human individuals. Profiled with immunoSEQ multiplex PCR; TCRdb holds only in-frame clones, not every one. Of 2 million to 3 million clones in the sample, approximately 93% were seen once. The sample taken for sequencing was naive CD4+ T cells from PBMCs. Indicated subset: CD45RA+ positively selected. These receptors originate from a man between 18 and 29 years old in good health. Some clones in this sample may be carry-over from other donors' samples.

V gene TRBV5-4 combines with J gene TRBJ2-1; no clear D. The CDR3 consists of 15 residues. V was clipped by 0 bases and J by 1 base, with 8 bases between them. Germline V lookup: CDR1 SGHNT, CDR2 YYREEE (reference sequence). The CDR3 here is CASSLDAASYNEQFF. The CDR3 region has the DNA TGTGCCAGCAGCTTGGATGCGGCTTCCTACAATGAGCAGTTCTTC.

The chain combines TRBV5-8 with TRBJ2-7; D is uncertain. With 4 bases removed from V and 3 bases from J, the gap between germline ends came to 14 bases. Per the germline V gene, CDR1 is SGHTS and CDR2 is YDEGEE. The CDR3 is made up of 14 amino acids. CDR3 residues: CASSRAGRVYEQYF. The CDR3 nucleotides read TGTGCCAGCAGCAGAGCAGGTCGGGTCTACGAGCAGTACTTC.

In this sample, this clone turned up a few times. The chain is built from TRBV5-1 and TRBJ1-5, with D uncertain. Looked up from germline, CDR1 is SGHRS and CDR2 is YFSETQ. The CDR3 runs to 14 residues. V was shortened by 0 bases and J by 5 bases, with 9 bases between the two germline ends. CDR3 sequence reads: CASSLAGFDQPQHF. In nucleotides, the CDR3 is TGCGCCAGCAGCTTGGCTGGGTTCGATCAGCCCCAGCATTTT.

The chain combines TRBV28 with TRBJ2-5, with 9 bases lining up with TRBD1. Trimming at V came to 7 bases and at J to 0 bases, leaving 9 bases not matched to a gene. Per germline, CDR1 MDHEN and CDR2 SYDVKM. The CDR3 spans 16 residues. The CDR3 is CASTSHGDRDQETQYF. As DNA, the CDR3 is TGTGCCAGCACCTCTCACGGGGACAGGGACCAAGAGACCCAGTACTTC.

The chain is built from TRBV2 and TRBJ1-5; D is unresolved. V was trimmed by 2 bases and J by 0 bases, leaving 8 bases between them. Germline CDR1 reads SNHLY; CDR2 reads FYNNEI. This CDR3 comprises 15 residues. The CDR3: CASSEKGYSNQPQHF. The CDR3 DNA reads TGTGCCAGCAGTGAAAAGGGTTATAGCAATCAGCCCCAGCATTTT.

V gene TRBV5-1 combines with J gene TRBJ2-3; weak D call: TRBD2 (5 bases). From germline, CDR1 is SGHRS and CDR2 YFSETQ. V lost 1 base to trimming and J lost 1 base, with 10 bases between them. The CDR3 has 15 residues. In DNA form, the CDR3 reads TGCGCCAGCAGCTTGAGGCGGGCCGGCACAGATACGCAGTATTTT. It specifies CASSLRRAGTDTQYF. Drawing the rest from reference TRBV5-1 and TRBJ2-3, the complete variable domain is KAGVTQTPRYLIKTRGQQVTLSCSPISGHRSVSWYQQTPGQGLQFLFEYFSETQRNKGNFPGRFSGRQFSNSRSEMNVSTLELGDSALYLCASSLRRAGTDTQYFGPGTRLTVL.

The rearrangement joins TRBV9 to TRBJ2-1, with D perhaps being TRBD1 or TRBD2 (5 bases each). CDR1 SGDLS and CDR2 YYNGEE come from the germline V gene. The CDR3 runs to 16 residues. Trimming removed 3 bases from V and 2 bases from J, with 15 bases in between. CDR3 region: CASSATGRRTYNEQFF. The CDR3 DNA reads TGTGCCAGCAGCGCAACGGGACGGCGGACCTACAATGAGCAGTTCTTC.

J is TRBJ2-7 and V is TRBV7-2; 8 bases map to TRBD2. Germline CDR1 reads SGHTA; CDR2 reads FQGNSA. This CDR3 comprises 15 residues. V lost 4 bases to trimming and J lost 0 bases; unmatched junction nucleotides: 5. The CDR3 spells CASSSLAGNSYEQYF. The DNA for the CDR3 is TGTGCCAGCAGCTCCTTAGCGGGAAACTCCTACGAGCAGTACTTC.

CDR3 sequence (DNA): TGTGCCAGCTCACCACGGGGGCAGGCCCGGAACACTGAAGCTTTCTTT. Encoded protein: CASSPRGQARNTEAFF. J is TRBJ1-1 and V is TRBV18, with D possibly matching TRBD1 (6 bases). The CDR3 is 16 amino acids. V lost 1 base to trimming and J lost 1 base, with 13 bases between them. Germline CDR1 KGHSH, CDR2 LQKENI.

This chain joins TRBV7-2 and TRBJ2-3, with 10 positions matching TRBD2. V lost 2 bases and J lost 4; bases outside the gene matches: 6. CDR3 length equals 16 residues. The germline V gene encodes CDR1 SGHTA and CDR2 FQGNSA. The CDR3 reads CASSLYPSGRADTQYF. Written as DNA, the CDR3 is TGTGCCAGCAGCTTATACCCTAGCGGGAGAGCAGATACGCAGTATTTT.

The chain employs TRBV27 and TRBJ1-4; D perhaps matches TRBD1 (5 bases). CDR3 length: 15 amino acids. Germline-derived CDR1 and CDR2 are MNHEY and SMNVEV (reference sequence). V was cut by 3 bases and J by 8 bases, with 16 bases left in between. CDR3 coding DNA: TGTGCCAGCAGTTTGGTTGGGGCAGGGAGGGAAAAACTGTTTTTT. This encodes CASSLVGAGREKLFF.